This TCR beta chain was identified in a study of OX40 agonist ivuxolimab in advanced cancers. Some clones are missing from TCRdb's copy, which holds only in-frame ones; the method was immunoSEQ multiplex PCR. The sample carries tens of thousands of clones, just over 90% recorded once. The germline V gene has CDR1 MDHEN and CDR2 SYDVKM. The V segment lost 8 bases and the J segment 5 bases; nucleotides outside the gene matches: 10. CDR3 length equals 14 residues. This clonotype was sampled from an adult with an advanced solid tumor such as melanoma, head and neck, liver or kidney cancer. The V gene is TRBV28, the J gene TRBJ2-7, with TRBD1 matching over 9 bases. Sequenced material: CD4+ or CD8+ T cells sorted from blood, taken in a trial of the OX40 agonist ivuxolimab. This CDR3 reads CASWTGTGYNEQYF. In DNA, the CDR3 is TGTGCCAGCTGGACCGGGACAGGGTATAACGAGCAGTACTTC. Full variable domain (remainder filled in from reference TRBV28 and TRBJ2-7): DVKVTQSSRYLVKRTGEKVFLECVQDMDHENMFWYRQDPGLGLRLIYFSYDVKMKEKGDIPEGYSVSREKKERFSLILESASTNQTSMYLCASWTGTGYNEQYFGPGTRLTVT.